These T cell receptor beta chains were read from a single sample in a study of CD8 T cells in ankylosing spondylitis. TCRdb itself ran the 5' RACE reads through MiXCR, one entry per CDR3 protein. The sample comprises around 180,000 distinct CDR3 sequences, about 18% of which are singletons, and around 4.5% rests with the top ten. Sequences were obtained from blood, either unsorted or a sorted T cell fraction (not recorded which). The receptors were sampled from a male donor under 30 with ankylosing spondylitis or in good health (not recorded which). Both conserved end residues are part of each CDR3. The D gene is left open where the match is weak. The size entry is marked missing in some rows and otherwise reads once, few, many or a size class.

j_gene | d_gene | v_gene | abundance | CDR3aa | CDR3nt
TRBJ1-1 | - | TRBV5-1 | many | CASSERADGITEAFF | TGCGCCAGCAGCGAAAGGGCCGATGGGATCACTGAAGCTTTCTTT
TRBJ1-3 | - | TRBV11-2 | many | CASSYAGNTIYF | TGTGCCAGCAGCTACGCCGGAAACACCATATATTTT
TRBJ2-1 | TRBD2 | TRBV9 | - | CASSVEASGTYEQFF | TGTGCCAGCAGCGTAGAAGCTAGCGGGACCTATGAGCAGTTCTTC
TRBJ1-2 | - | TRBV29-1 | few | CSVEEERTNYGYTF | TGCAGCGTTGAAGAGGAACGGACTAACTATGGCTACACCTTC
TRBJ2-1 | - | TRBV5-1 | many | CASSLAGPLYNEQFF | TGCGCCAGCAGCTTGGCGGGACCCCTCTACAATGAGCAGTTCTTC
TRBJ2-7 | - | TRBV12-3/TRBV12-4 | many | CASGAGTLYEQYF | TGTGCCAGCGGAGCCGGGACACTTTACGAGCAGTACTTC
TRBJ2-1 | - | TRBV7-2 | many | CASAIYNEQFF | TGTGCCTCCGCGATCTACAATGAGCAGTTCTTC
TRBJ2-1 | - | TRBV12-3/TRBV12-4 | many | CASSFRGRHNEQFF | TGTGCCAGCAGTTTTAGGGGACGTCACAATGAGCAGTTCTTC
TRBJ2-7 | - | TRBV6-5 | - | CASREGGSDEQYF | TGTGCCAGCAGGGAGGGGGGAAGCGACGAGCAGTACTTC
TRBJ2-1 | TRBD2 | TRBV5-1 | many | CASSFAGVYNEQFF | TGCGCCAGCAGCTTTGCGGGAGTCTACAATGAGCAGTTCTTC
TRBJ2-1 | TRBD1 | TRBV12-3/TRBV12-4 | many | CASSYRQGYSKQFF | TGTGCCAGCAGTTACCGACAGGGTTATTCAAAGCAGTTCTTC
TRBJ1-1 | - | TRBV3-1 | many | CASSQASRHRNTEAFF | TGTGCCAGCAGCCAAGCTTCTCGACACCGGAACACTGAAGCTTTCTTT
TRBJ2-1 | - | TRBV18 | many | CASSLQPGPAYNEQFF | TGTGCCAGCTCACTCCAACCGGGACCTGCCTACAATGAGCAGTTCTTC
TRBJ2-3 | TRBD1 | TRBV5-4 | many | CASSYRTGGAARDHTQYF | TGTGCCAGCAGTTATAGGACAGGGGGCGCGGCTCGGGACCATACGCAGTATTTT
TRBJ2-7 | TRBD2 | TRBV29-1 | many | CSVGQLAGYEQYF | TGCAGCGTTGGACAACTAGCGGGCTACGAGCAGTACTTC
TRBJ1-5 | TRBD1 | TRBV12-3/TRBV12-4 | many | CASRKGQPNQPQHF | TGTGCCAGCAGGAAGGGACAGCCCAATCAGCCCCAGCATTTT
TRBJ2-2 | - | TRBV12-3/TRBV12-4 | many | CASSLGHYTGELFF | TGTGCCAGCAGTTTAGGGCACTACACCGGGGAGCTGTTTTTT
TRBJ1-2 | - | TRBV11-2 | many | CASSFLGGGYTF | TGTGCCAGCAGCTTCCTTGGGGGTGGCTACACCTTC
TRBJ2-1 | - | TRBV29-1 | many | CSALNNEQFF | TGCAGCGCTCTCAACAATGAGCAGTTCTTC
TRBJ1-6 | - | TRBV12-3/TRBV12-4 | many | CASSNVQGRSPLHF | TGTGCCAGCAGCAACGTACAGGGAAGGTCACCCCTCCACTTT
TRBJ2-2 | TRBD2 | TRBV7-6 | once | CASRPTSGYTGELFF | TGTGCCAGCAGGCCTACTAGCGGTTACACCGGGGAGCTGTTTTTT
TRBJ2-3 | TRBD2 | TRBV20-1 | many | CSARGLAGITSTDTQYF | TGCAGTGCTAGAGGACTAGCGGGAATCACTAGCACAGATACGCAGTATTTT
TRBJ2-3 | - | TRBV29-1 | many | CSVGGVPTDTQYF | TGCAGCGTTGGGGGGGTGCCCACAGATACGCAGTATTTT
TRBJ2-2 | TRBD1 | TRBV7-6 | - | CASSHNPDRVVTGELFF | TGTGCCAGCAGCCATAACCCTGACAGGGTGGTTACCGGGGAGCTGTTTTTT
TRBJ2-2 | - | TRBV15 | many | CATSRDSLAGAFTGELFF | TGTGCCACCAGCAGAGATAGCTTGGCCGGGGCGTTCACCGGGGAGCTGTTTTTT
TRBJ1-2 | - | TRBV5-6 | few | CASSLGRVSGGYTF | TGTGCCAGCAGCTTGGGCCGGGTGTCGGGGGGCTACACCTTC
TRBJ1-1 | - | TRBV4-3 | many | CASSQEGRGTEAFF | TGCGCCAGCAGCCAAGAGGGGCGGGGGACTGAAGCTTTCTTT
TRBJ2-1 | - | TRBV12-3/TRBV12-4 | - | CASSPSLWEHSHNEQFF | TGTGCCAGCAGTCCCAGTTTGTGGGAACACTCTCACAATGAGCAGTTCTTC
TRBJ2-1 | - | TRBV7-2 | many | CASSLEFALSSYNEQFF | TGTGCCAGCAGCTTAGAATTCGCGTTGAGCTCCTACAATGAGCAGTTCTTC
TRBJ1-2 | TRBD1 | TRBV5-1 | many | CASSLGQGNGYTF | TGCGCCAGCAGCTTGGGACAGGGGAATGGCTACACCTTC
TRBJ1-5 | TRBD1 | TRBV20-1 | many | CSAAIPGTGYNQPQHF | TGCAGTGCTGCGATTCCCGGGACAGGCTATAATCAGCCCCAGCATTTT
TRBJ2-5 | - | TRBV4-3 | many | CASSQTAGQETQYF | TGCGCCAGCAGCCAAACGGCCGGGCAAGAGACCCAGTACTTC
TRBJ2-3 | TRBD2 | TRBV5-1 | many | CASSPGLAGVGPDTQYF | TGCGCCAGCAGCCCGGGACTAGCGGGAGTAGGTCCAGATACGCAGTATTTT
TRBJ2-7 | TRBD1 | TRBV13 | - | CASSNQTGTFYEQYF | TGTGCCAGCAGCAACCAGACAGGGACATTCTACGAGCAGTACTTC
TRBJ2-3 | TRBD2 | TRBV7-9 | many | CASSPPTGGAPTDTQYF | TGTGCCAGCAGCCCTCCAACGGGGGGGGCCCCCACAGATACGCAGTATTTT